Listed below are T cell receptor beta chains from one sample, sequenced in a study of shared T cell receptors in the human thymus. Sequencing was performed with immunoSEQ multiplex PCR; in TCRdb, only in-frame clones are kept and a portion is missing. The data contain hundreds of thousands of clones, 75% to 80% of them seen just once; the ten biggest clones take up approximately 0.013%. These same data were also listed under a study on human thymus T cells.

The sequenced sample was thymocytes. The receptors shown here come from a boy younger than two with a congenital heart defect. Both conserved end residues are part of each CDR3.

j_call: TRBJ1-2; v_call: TRBV28; cdr3_aa: CASSPRDWTGGRYGYTF
j_call: TRBJ2-3; v_call: TRBV7-9; cdr3_aa: CASSLVVAGGADTQYF
j_call: TRBJ1-2; v_call: TRBV4-3; cdr3_aa: CASSQLQGPGLAITF
j_call: NA; v_call: TRBV20-1; cdr3_aa: CSARYGGEQYF
j_call: TRBJ2-2; v_call: TRBV4-1; cdr3_aa: CASRSGLSNTGELFF
j_call: TRBJ2-7; v_call: TRBV5-1; cdr3_aa: CASRVWTASYEQYF
j_call: TRBJ2-1; v_call: TRBV4-1; cdr3_aa: CASSQDRLAGVQSYNEQFF
j_call: TRBJ1-5; v_call: TRBV4-3; cdr3_aa: CASSQEQGGNQPQHF
j_call: TRBJ2-7; v_call: TRBV27; cdr3_aa: CASSTNRGQTYEQYF
j_call: TRBJ2-7; v_call: TRBV28; cdr3_aa: CASTRCAGGRYEQYF
j_call: TRBJ2-2; v_call: TRBV4-3; cdr3_aa: CASTWAGTGELFF
j_call: TRBJ2-1; v_call: TRBV4-2; cdr3_aa: CASSPHRGSSYNEQFF
j_call: TRBJ2-7; v_call: TRBV15; cdr3_aa: CATSRPRGGREGNEQYF
j_call: TRBJ2-3; v_call: TRBV19; cdr3_aa: CASSIGLASTDTQYF
j_call: TRBJ2-3; v_call: TRBV6-4; cdr3_aa: CASSEHWGADTQYF
j_call: TRBJ2-1; v_call: TRBV13; cdr3_aa: CASSLPYPNSYNEQFF
j_call: TRBJ2-5; v_call: TRBV7-2; cdr3_aa: CASSLQRETQYF
j_call: TRBJ1-2; v_call: TRBV27; cdr3_aa: CASSLSDRGRFMDGYTF
j_call: TRBJ2-1; v_call: TRBV7-9; cdr3_aa: CASRPGSRRPYNEQFF
j_call: TRBJ2-7; v_call: TRBV5-1; cdr3_aa: CASSPGTSPTPRSYEQYF
j_call: TRBJ1-1; v_call: TRBV5-6; cdr3_aa: CASSPRQGNTEAFF
j_call: TRBJ1-5; v_call: TRBV10-1; cdr3_aa: CASRRQAQPQHF
j_call: TRBJ2-3; v_call: TRBV4-3; cdr3_aa: CASSQDRGGDTDTQYF
j_call: TRBJ2-7; v_call: TRBV5-1; cdr3_aa: CASSSRQGAYEQYF
j_call: TRBJ1-2; v_call: TRBV28; cdr3_aa: CASLGGRGNPNYGYTF
j_call: TRBJ1-5; v_call: TRBV19; cdr3_aa: CASSIYRGNNQPQHF
j_call: TRBJ2-7; v_call: TRBV5-6; cdr3_aa: CASSRTGGKYEQYF
j_call: TRBJ2-7; v_call: TRBV7-6; cdr3_aa: CASSLWGRDNYEQYF
j_call: TRBJ2-5; v_call: TRBV4-2; cdr3_aa: CASSPGASGRDQKETQYF
j_call: TRBJ2-5; v_call: TRBV13; cdr3_aa: CASSLGGTKETQYF
j_call: TRBJ1-1; v_call: TRBV29-1; cdr3_aa: CSVVDRDPTNTEAFF
j_call: TRBJ2-1; v_call: TRBV28; cdr3_aa: CASTSKAGVGNEQFF
j_call: TRBJ2-1; v_call: TRBV19; cdr3_aa: CASSIGGTKKYNEQFF
j_call: TRBJ2-3; v_call: TRBV13; cdr3_aa: CASSSLGADTQYF
j_call: TRBJ1-3; v_call: TRBV4-3; cdr3_aa: CASSQDSGRSGNTIYF
j_call: TRBJ2-1; v_call: TRBV5-6; cdr3_aa: CASTPGQGTYNEQFF
j_call: TRBJ1-4; v_call: TRBV5-6; cdr3_aa: CASSALDRTGREKLFF